The 2 T cell receptor beta chains reported below all come from one sample, sequenced in a study of cytomegalovirus exposure and HLA in healthy donors. 13 Jbeta primers and 60 Vbeta primers were used for the PCR. Sequenced by immunoSEQ multiplex PCR; TCRdb stores in-frame clones only, minus some. The profile shows 95,000 to 100,000 clones, more than 80% of them singletons. Sequencing used PBMCs. The origin of the receptors is a man aged 25-45 years in good health and CMV-seronegative.

The chain uses TRBV28 and TRBJ1-5, with 8 positions matching TRBD1. This CDR3 contains 14 residues. V gave up 5 bases and J gave up 6 bases; unmatched junction bases: 6. CDR1 and CDR2 from the germline V gene are MDHEN and SYDVKM. In nucleotides, the CDR3 is TGTGCCAGCAGTCGACGGACAGGGTTTCAGCCCCAGCATTTT. Translating it yields CASSRRTGFQPQHF.

The chain links TRBV9 to TRBJ1-1; D perhaps matches TRBD1 (5 bases). Trimming removed 0 bases from V and 1 base from J, with 10 bases in between. The CDR3 totals 15 residues. CDR1 is SGDLS, CDR2 YYNGEE, per germline. The CDR3, as DNA: TGTGCCAGCAGCGTAGTGCAGGGCCCGAACACTGAAGCTTTCTTT. Translation: CASSVVQGPNTEAFF.